This is a list of T cell receptor beta chains from one sample in a study of control samples from healthy donors and cancer patients. Assay used: immunoSEQ multiplex PCR; TCRdb lists only in-frame clones, some missing. The sample includes approximately 140,000 clones, under 95% of them seen just once. Material: blood. The receptors derive from a man in his forties or fifties in good health. The CDR3 runs from the conserved cysteine through the conserved F or W. The order of the fields is V gene, clone size, J gene, D gene, CDR3 DNA, CDR3 protein. D genes are given only for firm matches. The size of a clone is reported for some rows only, either as once, few or many, or as a class for expanded clones.

v_gene: TRBV11-2
abundance: .
j_gene: TRBJ1-6
d_gene: TRBD1
CDR3nt: TGTGCCAGCAACCCGGGACAGTCCAATTCACCCCTCCACTTT
CDR3aa: CASNPGQSNSPLHF

v_gene: TRBV5-1
abundance: .
j_gene: TRBJ1-1
d_gene: .
CDR3nt: TGCGCCAGCAGCTTGGTTGGTAGACAGCTAAACACTGAAGCTTTCTTT
CDR3aa: CASSLVGRQLNTEAFF

v_gene: TRBV5-5
abundance: .
j_gene: TRBJ2-1
d_gene: TRBD2
CDR3nt: TGTGCCAGCAGTCCAAGCGGGGGGGCCTACAATGAGCAGTTCTTC
CDR3aa: CASSPSGGAYNEQFF

v_gene: TRBV5-1
abundance: .
j_gene: TRBJ1-4
d_gene: TRBD1
CDR3nt: TGCGCCAGCAGCCCCGGACAGGGGAGGGAAAAACTGTTTTTT
CDR3aa: CASSPGQGREKLFF

v_gene: TRBV29-1
abundance: once
j_gene: TRBJ2-7
d_gene: .
CDR3nt: TGCAGCGTAAGGACAGAGGGCTACGAGCAGTACTTC
CDR3aa: CSVRTEGYEQYF

v_gene: TRBV6-5
abundance: .
j_gene: TRBJ2-2
d_gene: TRBD1
CDR3nt: TGTGCCAGCACCCGAAGAGGGGGCGCCCCCGGGGAGCTGTTTTTT
CDR3aa: CASTRRGGAPGELFF

v_gene: TRBV4-3
abundance: .
j_gene: TRBJ1-2
d_gene: TRBD1
CDR3nt: TGCGCCAGCAGCCAAGCACAGGGGACTCACTATGGCTACACCTTC
CDR3aa: CASSQAQGTHYGYTF

v_gene: TRBV19
abundance: .
j_gene: TRBJ1-5
d_gene: .
CDR3nt: TGTGCCAGTTCATGGGGCATGCGTTTTCGCAATCAGCCCCAGCATTTT
CDR3aa: CASSWGMRFRNQPQHF

v_gene: TRBV27
abundance: once
j_gene: TRBJ1-5
d_gene: .
CDR3nt: TGTGCCAGCAGTTTGCGGGGGAATAGCAATCAGCCCCAGCATTTT
CDR3aa: CASSLRGNSNQPQHF

v_gene: TRBV9
abundance: .
j_gene: TRBJ1-3
d_gene: .
CDR3nt: TGTGCCAGCAGCGCATTCCGGGACTCAGAGGGAAACACCATATATTTT
CDR3aa: CASSAFRDSEGNTIYF

v_gene: TRBV5-4
abundance: few
j_gene: TRBJ2-6
d_gene: .
CDR3nt: TGTGCCAGCAGCTCAGTATCAAGGACAGTCTCTGGGGCCAACGTCCTGACTTTC
CDR3aa: CASSSVSRTVSGANVLTF

v_gene: TRBV19
abundance: once
j_gene: TRBJ1-3
d_gene: TRBD1
CDR3nt: TGTGCCAGTAGTATATCAAGGGGGCGTGGAGGAAACACCATATATTTT
CDR3aa: CASSISRGRGGNTIYF

v_gene: TRBV5-4
abundance: .
j_gene: TRBJ2-7
d_gene: .
CDR3nt: TGTGCCAGCAGCTTGAACCCGACCCGGGGACGAAACTACGAGCAGTACTTC
CDR3aa: CASSLNPTRGRNYEQYF

v_gene: TRBV7-8
abundance: .
j_gene: TRBJ1-5
d_gene: .
CDR3nt: TGTGCCAGCAGCTTAAGAGACTATAGCAATCAGCCCCAGCATTTT
CDR3aa: CASSLRDYSNQPQHF

v_gene: TRBV7-9
abundance: .
j_gene: TRBJ2-5
d_gene: .
CDR3nt: TGTGCCAGCAGCTTAGTGGTTCTGCCCGAAGAGACCCAGTACTTC
CDR3aa: CASSLVVLPEETQYF

v_gene: TRBV11-2
abundance: .
j_gene: TRBJ2-5
d_gene: TRBD2
CDR3nt: TGTGCCAGCAGCTTAATAGCGGGAGAGGGAGAGACCCAGTACTTC
CDR3aa: CASSLIAGEGETQYF

v_gene: TRBV5-1
abundance: .
j_gene: TRBJ2-1
d_gene: TRBD2
CDR3nt: TGCGCCAGCAGCCCCGAGCGAGGAGCGGGAGTAAATGAGCAGTTCTTC
CDR3aa: CASSPERGAGVNEQFF

v_gene: TRBV9
abundance: .
j_gene: TRBJ2-3
d_gene: TRBD2
CDR3nt: TGTGCCAGCAGCGTAGGAAGCGGGGGAAGCACAGATACGCAGTATTTT
CDR3aa: CASSVGSGGSTDTQYF

v_gene: TRBV21-1
abundance: .
j_gene: TRBJ2-7
d_gene: .
CDR3nt: TGTGCCAGCAGCAGCCCGGGACAGGGGCGGTTCCAGTACTTC
CDR3aa: CASSSPGQGRFQYF

v_gene: TRBV24-1
abundance: .
j_gene: TRBJ2-3
d_gene: .
CDR3nt: TGTGCCACCAGTGGGGTGGTAGCTAGCACAGATACGCAGTATTTT
CDR3aa: CATSGVVASTDTQYF

v_gene: TRBV9
abundance: .
j_gene: TRBJ1-6
d_gene: .
CDR3nt: TGTGCCAGCAGCGCGGGGGACTCGAATTCACCCCTCCACTTT
CDR3aa: CASSAGDSNSPLHF

v_gene: TRBV6-2/TRBV6-3
abundance: .
j_gene: TRBJ2-7
d_gene: .
CDR3nt: TGTGCCAGCAGTCCCTGGGCTCCTTACGAGCAGTACTTC
CDR3aa: CASSPWAPYEQYF

v_gene: TRBV7-8
abundance: .
j_gene: TRBJ2-1
d_gene: .
CDR3nt: TGTGCCAGCACCCCCGGAGGAGCGACCCACAATGAGCAGTTCTTC
CDR3aa: CASTPGGATHNEQFF

v_gene: TRBV10-1
abundance: once
j_gene: TRBJ2-1
d_gene: TRBD1
CDR3nt: TGCGCCACCTCCCGGGACAGCTACAATGAGCAGTTCTTC
CDR3aa: CATSRDSYNEQFF

v_gene: TRBV6-6
abundance: .
j_gene: TRBJ2-7
d_gene: .
CDR3nt: TGTGCCACCACATTTGCGGGATCCTACGAGCAGTACTTC
CDR3aa: CATTFAGSYEQYF

v_gene: TRBV12-3/TRBV12-4
abundance: .
j_gene: TRBJ2-7
d_gene: .
CDR3nt: TGTGCCAGCAGTGGACACTACGAGCAGTACTTC
CDR3aa: CASSGHYEQYF

v_gene: TRBV18
abundance: .
j_gene: TRBJ1-1
d_gene: .
CDR3nt: TGTGCCAGCTCACCCGGGGGAAGAGTGAACACTGAAGCTTTCTTT
CDR3aa: CASSPGGRVNTEAFF

v_gene: TRBV7-9
abundance: .
j_gene: TRBJ1-4
d_gene: .
CDR3nt: TGTGCCAGCAGCCCCCAGGGGACAAAAAATGAAAAACTGTTTTTT
CDR3aa: CASSPQGTKNEKLFF

v_gene: TRBV10-3
abundance: .
j_gene: TRBJ1-5
d_gene: .
CDR3nt: TGTGCCATCTCAGAGGGCGATTATAGCAATCAGCCCCAGCATTTT
CDR3aa: CAISEGDYSNQPQHF

v_gene: TRBV4-1
abundance: .
j_gene: TRBJ1-1
d_gene: .
CDR3nt: TGCGCCAGCAGCCAAGCTGGACGAGGAACTGAAGCTTTCTTT
CDR3aa: CASSQAGRGTEAFF

v_gene: TRBV11-2
abundance: .
j_gene: TRBJ2-2
d_gene: .
CDR3nt: TGTGCCAGCAGCTTTAAAAGGGCCGGGGAGCTGTTTTTT
CDR3aa: CASSFKRAGELFF

v_gene: TRBV6-5
abundance: once
j_gene: TRBJ2-7
d_gene: TRBD2
CDR3nt: TGTGCCAGCAGAACCCCGGGACTAGCGGGAGAGCAGTACTTC
CDR3aa: CASRTPGLAGEQYF

v_gene: TRBV3-1/TRBV3-2
abundance: .
j_gene: TRBJ2-2
d_gene: TRBD2
CDR3nt: TGTGCCAGCAGCCGGACTAGCGGGACGAACACCGGGGAGCTGTTTTTT
CDR3aa: CASSRTSGTNTGELFF

v_gene: TRBV5-6
abundance: .
j_gene: TRBJ2-7
d_gene: .
CDR3nt: TGTGCCAGCAGAGTGGGGGGTCCCTCCTACGAGCAGTACTTC
CDR3aa: CASRVGGPSYEQYF

v_gene: TRBV5-4
abundance: .
j_gene: TRBJ2-7
d_gene: TRBD1
CDR3nt: TGTGCCAGCAGCCCTGGAGGGACAGGGGGCGCCTACGAGCAGTACTTC
CDR3aa: CASSPGGTGGAYEQYF

v_gene: TRBV6-5
abundance: .
j_gene: TRBJ1-1
d_gene: TRBD1
CDR3nt: TGTGCCAGCAGTTACGGACCAAGACAGGGTAGGGAAGCTTTCTTT
CDR3aa: CASSYGPRQGREAFF

v_gene: TRBV6-2/TRBV6-3
abundance: .
j_gene: TRBJ2-7
d_gene: .
CDR3nt: TGTGCCAGCAGTTACGGGACGGCCTACTACGAGCAGTACTTC
CDR3aa: CASSYGTAYYEQYF

v_gene: TRBV19
abundance: .
j_gene: TRBJ2-2
d_gene: .
CDR3nt: TGTGCCAGCTTACCGGAGGGCCTCACCGGGGAGCTGTTTTTT
CDR3aa: CASLPEGLTGELFF

v_gene: TRBV24-1
abundance: .
j_gene: TRBJ2-2
d_gene: TRBD1
CDR3nt: TGTGCCACCTCCGGGACAGGTCTTTACACCGGGGAGCTGTTTTTT
CDR3aa: CATSGTGLYTGELFF

v_gene: TRBV19
abundance: once
j_gene: TRBJ2-7
d_gene: TRBD1
CDR3nt: TGTGCCAGTCGACCGGGACAGGGCTCCTACGAGCAGTACTTC
CDR3aa: CASRPGQGSYEQYF

v_gene: TRBV5-1
abundance: .
j_gene: TRBJ1-2
d_gene: TRBD1
CDR3nt: TGCGCCAGCAGCTCTATAGGACAGGGCTATGGCTACACCTTC
CDR3aa: CASSSIGQGYGYTF

v_gene: TRBV29-1
abundance: .
j_gene: TRBJ1-5
d_gene: TRBD1
CDR3nt: TGCAGCGTTGGGGGCCAGGGGGATCAGCCCCAGCATTTT
CDR3aa: CSVGGQGDQPQHF

v_gene: TRBV7-9
abundance: few
j_gene: TRBJ1-2
d_gene: .
CDR3nt: TGTGCCAGCAGACTTGGGGATGGCTACACCTTC
CDR3aa: CASRLGDGYTF

v_gene: TRBV19
abundance: .
j_gene: TRBJ2-1
d_gene: TRBD1
CDR3nt: TGTGCCATCTCGACAGGGGCCGAGAATGAGCAGTTCTTC
CDR3aa: CAISTGAENEQFF

v_gene: TRBV2
abundance: .
j_gene: TRBJ1-5
d_gene: TRBD1
CDR3nt: TGTGCCAGCAGTGGACAGGGGGATCGCAATCAGCCCCAGCATTTT
CDR3aa: CASSGQGDRNQPQHF

v_gene: TRBV24-1
abundance: .
j_gene: TRBJ2-1
d_gene: .
CDR3nt: TGTGCCACCAGTGATCTCAAAAGGCGGCAGGGCTCCGACAATGAGCAGTTCTTC
CDR3aa: CATSDLKRRQGSDNEQFF

v_gene: TRBV27
abundance: .
j_gene: TRBJ1-1
d_gene: .
CDR3nt: TGTGCCAGCAGTTTAGGTGGAGCCTCTTTTAGAGCTTTCTTT
CDR3aa: CASSLGGASFRAFF

v_gene: TRBV4-2
abundance: .
j_gene: TRBJ1-6
d_gene: TRBD1
CDR3nt: TGTGCCAGCAGCCAAGATCGGCCTACAGGGGGAAGGTCACCCCTCCACTTT
CDR3aa: CASSQDRPTGGRSPLHF

v_gene: TRBV10-3
abundance: .
j_gene: TRBJ2-1
d_gene: TRBD2
CDR3nt: TGTGCCATCTCAAGACTAGCGGGGAATGAGCAGTTCTTC
CDR3aa: CAISRLAGNEQFF

v_gene: TRBV11-3
abundance: .
j_gene: TRBJ2-3
d_gene: .
CDR3nt: TGTGCCAGCAGCCCCGAGAATTGGGGTTATAACACAGATACGCAGTATTTT
CDR3aa: CASSPENWGYNTDTQYF

v_gene: TRBV5-1
abundance: .
j_gene: TRBJ1-2
d_gene: .
CDR3nt: TGCGCCAGCTTTTCCGGGGGGGGCCGAGCTAACTATGGCTACACCTTC
CDR3aa: CASFSGGGRANYGYTF

v_gene: TRBV5-1
abundance: .
j_gene: TRBJ2-1
d_gene: .
CDR3nt: TGCGCCAGCAGCTTAGATGGACTCCCCTACAATGAGCAGTTCTTC
CDR3aa: CASSLDGLPYNEQFF

v_gene: TRBV6-6
abundance: once
j_gene: TRBJ1-1
d_gene: .
CDR3nt: TGTGCCAGCGAAACAGCCAACACTGAAGCTTTCTTT
CDR3aa: CASETANTEAFF

v_gene: TRBV5-1
abundance: .
j_gene: TRBJ2-7
d_gene: .
CDR3nt: TGCGCCAGCAGCTTGGCCGCGGAAACCTACGAGCAGTACTTC
CDR3aa: CASSLAAETYEQYF